A selection of T cell receptor beta chains follows, all from one sample in a study of cytomegalovirus exposure and HLA in healthy donors. Assay used: immunoSEQ multiplex PCR; TCRdb lists only in-frame clones, some missing. The sample consists of 150,000 or so clones, 79% of them appearing once. The sequenced sample was PBMCs. These receptor sequences come from a man aged 25 to 40 in good health and CMV-seropositive. Each CDR3 is given with its conserved first and last residue. The D gene is left open where the match is weak. Clone size is shown for a subset of rows, as once, few, many or a class of expanded clone.

j_call v_call d_call clone_size cdr3_nt cdr3_aa
TRBJ1-1 TRBV2 TRBD1 - TGTGCCAGCAGTTGGGACAGCGAAGCTTTCTTT CASSWDSEAFF
TRBJ1-5 TRBV19 TRBD1 - TGTGCCAGTATCCAGCGGGCAGGGGGCCCTAATCAGCCCCAGCATTTT CASIQRAGGPNQPQHF
TRBJ2-5 TRBV18 TRBD2 - TGTGCCAGCTCACCTCCTAGCGGGATAGTGGAGACCCAGTACTTC CASSPPSGIVETQYF
TRBJ2-3 TRBV7-9 TRBD2 - TGTTCCAGCAGCTCCTGGACTAGCGCAGATACGCAGTATTTT CSSSSWTSADTQYF
TRBJ1-2 TRBV7-8 - - TGTGCCAGCAGCTTAGCGGGTCTGGGCTCCTATGGCTACACCTTC CASSLAGLGSYGYTF
TRBJ2-7 TRBV6-5 - few TGTGCCAGCGGGGACAAAAGCTCCTACGAGCAGTACTTC CASGDKSSYEQYF
TRBJ2-7 TRBV7-8 - - TGTGCCAGCAGCCAGGCGGCAGGGTGGTCCTACGAGCAGTACTTC CASSQAAGWSYEQYF
TRBJ1-4 TRBV11-2 - - TGTGCCAGCAGCCCCCCCCGAGGTAACGCTGAAAAACTGTTTTTT CASSPPRGNAEKLFF
TRBJ2-1 TRBV2 TRBD2 - TGTGCCAGCAGCGGCACTAGCGGGAGAGATGAGCAGTTCTTC CASSGTSGRDEQFF
TRBJ1-4 TRBV5-1 TRBD1 - TGCGCCAGCAGCCAAACGACACTCTACAGGGGGCCAACTAATGAAAAACTGTTTTTT CASSQTTLYRGPTNEKLFF
TRBJ2-3 TRBV7-8 - - TGTGCCAGCATACGGGACTTGAACTTTGGCACAGATACGCAGTATTTT CASIRDLNFGTDTQYF
TRBJ1-1 TRBV7-2 TRBD1 - TGTGCCAGCAGCTTAACCATGACAGGGGGGAACACTGAAGCTTTCTTT CASSLTMTGGNTEAFF
TRBJ2-1 TRBV29-1 TRBD2 - TGCAGCGTTGGAAGGACTAGCGGGGGCAATGAGCAGTTCTTC CSVGRTSGGNEQFF
TRBJ2-1 TRBV7-2 TRBD2 - TGTGCCAGCAGCCCTAAGGCGGGGGGGCAGTACAATGAGCAGTTCTTC CASSPKAGGQYNEQFF
TRBJ1-1 TRBV30 - - TGTGCCTGGAGTGTACAAGTGAACACTGAAGCTTTCTTT CAWSVQVNTEAFF
TRBJ1-1 TRBV2 - - TGTGCCAGCACCTACAGGGTCGGGGCTTTCTTT CASTYRVGAFF
TRBJ2-7 TRBV7-8 TRBD2 - TGTGCCAGCAGCTCCCCCTACTCCGGGACTAGCGGGGGGACCTACTACGAGCAGTACTTC CASSSPYSGTSGGTYYEQYF
TRBJ2-7 TRBV27 TRBD2 - TGTGCCAGCAGTAGGACTAGCGGGACTTTCAACTCTTACGAGCAGTACTTC CASSRTSGTFNSYEQYF
TRBJ2-3 TRBV2 TRBD2 - TGTGCCAGCATTTGGTCGGCGGGGGGGACAGATACGCAGTATTTT CASIWSAGGTDTQYF
TRBJ2-1 TRBV7-2 TRBD2 - TGTGCCAGCAGCGCGCCGGGGGGGAGCAATGAGCAGTTCTTC CASSAPGGSNEQFF
TRBJ1-2 TRBV29-1 - - TGCAGCGTTGTGGTAGGGAGCCAATATGGCTACACCTTC CSVVVGSQYGYTF
TRBJ1-1 TRBV19 - once TGTGCCAGTAGTATTAGCGGGGGGCCGAACACTGAAGCTTTCTTT CASSISGGPNTEAFF
TRBJ2-3 TRBV28 - - TGTGCCAGCAGTTTGAGAGGAGGAGACGTAAGAGATACGCAGTATTTT CASSLRGGDVRDTQYF
TRBJ2-6 TRBV4-2 TRBD1 - TGTGCCAGCAGCCAAGGACAGGGGTCTGGGGCCAACGTCCTGACTTTC CASSQGQGSGANVLTF
TRBJ2-2 TRBV2 - - TGTGCCAGCAGCCTTCCCAGGGCGGTCGTCGGATCCGGGGAGCTGTTTTTT CASSLPRAVVGSGELFF
TRBJ2-7 TRBV6-1 TRBD1 - TGTGCCAGCAGTGAAGCGGGCCCGGGACAGCCCCAGTACGAGCAGTACTTC CASSEAGPGQPQYEQYF
TRBJ2-7 TRBV2 TRBD1 few TGTGCCAGCAGTGGGGTTTCGGGACAGGGGTCCTCCTACGAGCAGTACTTC CASSGVSGQGSSYEQYF
TRBJ2-3 TRBV5-1 TRBD1 - TGCGCCAGCAGCCAAGGACAGGGAAGCACAGATACGCAGTATTTT CASSQGQGSTDTQYF
TRBJ1-1 TRBV10-3 - - TGTGCCATCAGTGAGTTTCAGGGGAACACTGAAGCTTTCTTT CAISEFQGNTEAFF
TRBJ1-6 TRBV5-6 TRBD1 - TGTGCCAGCAGCCTCGGACAGGGGGCCTATCTGGGTTCACCCCTCCACTTT CASSLGQGAYLGSPLHF
TRBJ2-7 TRBV4-2 - - TGTGCCAGCAGCCAAGAATTCGAGTACTCCTACGAGCAGTACTTC CASSQEFEYSYEQYF
TRBJ2-2 TRBV29-1 - - TGCAGCGCCGGACCCAGGGGGAACACCGGGGAGCTGTTTTTT CSAGPRGNTGELFF
TRBJ1-1 TRBV19 TRBD1 - TGTGCCACTACAGGGGCCACTGAAGCTTTCTTT CATTGATEAFF
TRBJ1-1 TRBV6-6 - few TGTGCCAGCAGTGTCGAGAGCACAGAATTGAACACTGAAGCTTTCTTT CASSVESTELNTEAFF
TRBJ2-7 TRBV19 - - TGTGCCAGTAGTCCCGGAGAGGCCCTCTCCTACGAGCAGTACTTC CASSPGEALSYEQYF
TRBJ2-1 TRBV9 TRBD2 few TGTGCCAGCAGCCCTAGCGGGAGTGACTACAATGAGCAGTTCTTC CASSPSGSDYNEQFF